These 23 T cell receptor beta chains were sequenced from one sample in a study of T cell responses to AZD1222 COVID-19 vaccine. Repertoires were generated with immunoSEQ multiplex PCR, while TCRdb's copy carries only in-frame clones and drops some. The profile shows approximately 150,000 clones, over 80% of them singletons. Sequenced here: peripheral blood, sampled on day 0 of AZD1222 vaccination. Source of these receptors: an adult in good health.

Written as DNA, the CDR3 is TGTGCCAGTAGTCCTGACGTCTACGAGCAGTACTTC. The encoded protein is CASSPDVYEQYF. The V call is TRBV19, the J call TRBJ2-7; D uncertain. The CDR3 is made up of 12 amino acids. Trimming left V 5 bases short and J 3 bases short, with 8 bases between. The germline CDR1 and CDR2 sequences are LNHDA and SQIVND (reference sequence). Based on the CDR3 plus reference TRBV19 and TRBJ2-7, the full variable domain is DGGITQSPKYLFRKEGQNVTLSCEQNLNHDAMYWYRQDPGQGLRLIYYSQIVNDFQKGDIAEGYSVSREKKESFPLTVTSAQKNPTAFYLCASSPDVYEQYFGPGTRLTVT.

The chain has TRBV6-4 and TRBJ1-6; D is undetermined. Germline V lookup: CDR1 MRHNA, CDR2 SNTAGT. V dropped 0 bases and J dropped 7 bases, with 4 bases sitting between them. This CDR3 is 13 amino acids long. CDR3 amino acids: CASSDSKNSPLHF. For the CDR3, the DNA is TGTGCCAGCAGTGACTCGAAAAATTCACCCCTCCACTTT.

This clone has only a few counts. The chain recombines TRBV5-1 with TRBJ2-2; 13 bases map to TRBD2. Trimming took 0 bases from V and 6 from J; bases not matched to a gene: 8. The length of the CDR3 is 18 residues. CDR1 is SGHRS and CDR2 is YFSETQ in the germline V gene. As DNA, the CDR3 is TGCGCCAGCAGCTTGGCGGGGACTAGCGGGGAATCTGCCGGGGAGCTGTTTTTT. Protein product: CASSLAGTSGESAGELFF.

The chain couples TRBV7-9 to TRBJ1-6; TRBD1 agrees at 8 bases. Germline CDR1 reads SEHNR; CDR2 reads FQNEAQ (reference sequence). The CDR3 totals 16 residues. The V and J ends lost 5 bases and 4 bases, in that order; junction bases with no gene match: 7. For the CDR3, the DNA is TGTGCCAGCAGCGCCCGTGACAGGGGTTATAATTCACCCCTCCACTTT. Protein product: CASSARDRGYNSPLHF.

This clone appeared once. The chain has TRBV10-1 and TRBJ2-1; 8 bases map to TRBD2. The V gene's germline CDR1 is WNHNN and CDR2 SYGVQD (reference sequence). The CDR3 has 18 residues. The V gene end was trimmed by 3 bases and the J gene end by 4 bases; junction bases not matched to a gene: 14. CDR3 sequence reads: CASSDPRRLAGPYNEQFF. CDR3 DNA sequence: TGCGCCAGCAGTGACCCCCGGAGGCTAGCGGGCCCTTACAATGAGCAGTTCTTC.

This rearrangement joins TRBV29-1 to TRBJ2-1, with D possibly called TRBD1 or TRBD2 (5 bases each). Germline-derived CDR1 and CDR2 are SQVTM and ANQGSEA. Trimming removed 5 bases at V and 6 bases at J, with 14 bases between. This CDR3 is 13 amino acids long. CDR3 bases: TGCAGCGTTCGGGACCGTGCGGGCAATGAGCAGTTCTTC. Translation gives CSVRDRAGNEQFF.

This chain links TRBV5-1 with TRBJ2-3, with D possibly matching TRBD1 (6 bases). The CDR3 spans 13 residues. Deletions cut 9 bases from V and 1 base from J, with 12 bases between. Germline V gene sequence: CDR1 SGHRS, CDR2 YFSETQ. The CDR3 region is CATSKGGTDTQYF. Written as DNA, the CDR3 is TGCGCCACCTCCAAGGGGGGCACAGATACGCAGTATTTT. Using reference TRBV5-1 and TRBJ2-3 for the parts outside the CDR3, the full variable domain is KAGVTQTPRYLIKTRGQQVTLSCSPISGHRSVSWYQQTPGQGLQFLFEYFSETQRNKGNFPGRFSGRQFSNSRSEMNVSTLELGDSALYLCATSKGGTDTQYFGPGTRLTVL.

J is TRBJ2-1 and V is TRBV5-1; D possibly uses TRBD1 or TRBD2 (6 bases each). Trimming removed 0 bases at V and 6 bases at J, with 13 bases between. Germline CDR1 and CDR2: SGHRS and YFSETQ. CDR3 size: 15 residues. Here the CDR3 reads CASSLGDGGPNEQFF. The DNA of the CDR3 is TGCGCCAGCAGCTTGGGGGACGGGGGCCCCAATGAGCAGTTCTTC.

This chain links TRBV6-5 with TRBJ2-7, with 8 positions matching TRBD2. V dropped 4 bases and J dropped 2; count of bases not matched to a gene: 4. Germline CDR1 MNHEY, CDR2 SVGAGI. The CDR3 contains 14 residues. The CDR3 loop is CASSSTTSAYEQYF. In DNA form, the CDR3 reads TGTGCCAGCAGTTCCACGACTAGCGCCTACGAGCAGTACTTC.

CDR3 residues: CASSVDETNEKLFF. In DNA form, the CDR3 reads TGTGCCAGCAGCGTAGATGAAACTAATGAAAAACTGTTTTTT. The chain couples TRBV9 to TRBJ1-4; no reliable D call. Germline CDR1 reads SGDLS; CDR2 reads YYNGEE. V gave up 0 bases and J gave up 1 base, with 4 bases separating them. The CDR3 length is 14 residues.

The DNA for the CDR3 is TGTGCCAGCGGATTGGGACTAGACGGTCGGGAGCAGTACTTC. This codes for CASGLGLDGREQYF. The rearrangement links TRBV5-4 to TRBJ2-7, with 8 bases fitting TRBD2. Germline trimming cut 7 bases from V and 7 bases from J; bases unmatched to any gene: 13. CDR1 and CDR2 (germline): SGHNT, YYREEE (reference sequence). The CDR3 contains 14 residues.

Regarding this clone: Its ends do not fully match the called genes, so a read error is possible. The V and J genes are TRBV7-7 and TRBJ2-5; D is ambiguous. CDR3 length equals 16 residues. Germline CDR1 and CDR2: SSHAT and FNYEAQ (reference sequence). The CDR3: CASSLGISRGQETQYF. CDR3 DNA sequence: TGTGCTAGCAGCTTAGGGATTTCGAGAGGCCAAGAGACCCAGTACTTC.

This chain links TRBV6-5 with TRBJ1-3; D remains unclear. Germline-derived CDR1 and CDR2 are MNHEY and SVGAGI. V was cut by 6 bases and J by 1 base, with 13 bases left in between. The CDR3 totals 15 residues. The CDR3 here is CASSPRPLSGNTIYF. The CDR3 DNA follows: TGTGCCAGCAGCCCGAGGCCCCTATCTGGAAACACCATATATTTT.

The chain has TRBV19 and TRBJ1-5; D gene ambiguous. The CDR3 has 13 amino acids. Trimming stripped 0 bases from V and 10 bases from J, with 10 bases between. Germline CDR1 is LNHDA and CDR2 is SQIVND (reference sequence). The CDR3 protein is CASSIDQAGPQHF. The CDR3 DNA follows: TGTGCCAGTAGTATAGATCAAGCGGGACCCCAGCATTTT.

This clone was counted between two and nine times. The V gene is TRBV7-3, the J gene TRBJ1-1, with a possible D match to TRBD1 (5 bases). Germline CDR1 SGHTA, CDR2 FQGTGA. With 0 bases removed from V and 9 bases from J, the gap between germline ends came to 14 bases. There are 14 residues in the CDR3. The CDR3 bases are TGTGCCAGCAGCTTAACGGGGCAGGGTACCCAAGCTTTCTTT. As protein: CASSLTGQGTQAFF.

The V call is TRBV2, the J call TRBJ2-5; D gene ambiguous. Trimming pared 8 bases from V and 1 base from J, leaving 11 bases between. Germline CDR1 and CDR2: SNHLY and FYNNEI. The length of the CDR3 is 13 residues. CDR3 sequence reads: CASVTGFQETQYF. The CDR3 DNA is TGTGCCAGCGTAACCGGGTTCCAAGAGACCCAGTACTTC.

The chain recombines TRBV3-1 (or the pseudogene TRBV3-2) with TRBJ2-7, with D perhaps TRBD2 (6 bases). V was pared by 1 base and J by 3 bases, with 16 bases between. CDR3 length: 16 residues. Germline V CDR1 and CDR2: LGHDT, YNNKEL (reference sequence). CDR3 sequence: CASSQVGRGPSYEQYF. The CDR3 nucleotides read TGTGCCAGCAGCCAAGTAGGGCGGGGACCCAGCTACGAGCAGTACTTC.

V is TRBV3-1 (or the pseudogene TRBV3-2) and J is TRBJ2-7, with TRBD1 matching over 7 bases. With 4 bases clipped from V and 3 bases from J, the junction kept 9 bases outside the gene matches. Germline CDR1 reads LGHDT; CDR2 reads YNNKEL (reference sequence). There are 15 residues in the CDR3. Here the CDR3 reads CASSPAPGTDYEQYF. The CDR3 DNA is TGTGCCAGCAGCCCCGCGCCCGGGACAGACTACGAGCAGTACTTC.

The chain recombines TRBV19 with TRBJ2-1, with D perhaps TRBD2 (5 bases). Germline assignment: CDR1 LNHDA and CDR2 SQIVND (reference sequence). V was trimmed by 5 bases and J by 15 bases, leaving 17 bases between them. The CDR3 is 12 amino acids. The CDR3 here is CASSSTTRFPFF. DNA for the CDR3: TGTGCCAGTAGTTCTACTACTAGGTTTCCGTTCTTC.

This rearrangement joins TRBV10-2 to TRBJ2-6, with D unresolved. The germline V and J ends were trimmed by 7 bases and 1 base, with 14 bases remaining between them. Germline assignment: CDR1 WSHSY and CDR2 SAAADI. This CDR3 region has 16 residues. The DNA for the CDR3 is TGCGCCAGCATGGGTAGCACTATTTCTGGGGCCAACGTCCTGACTTTC. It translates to CASMGSTISGANVLTF.

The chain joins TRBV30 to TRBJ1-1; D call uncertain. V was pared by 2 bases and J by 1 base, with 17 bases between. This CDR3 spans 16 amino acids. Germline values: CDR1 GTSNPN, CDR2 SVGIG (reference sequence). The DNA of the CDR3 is TGTGCCTGGAGTCACGGGTTCAGAACGGCGAACACTGAAGCTTTCTTT. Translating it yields CAWSHGFRTANTEAFF.

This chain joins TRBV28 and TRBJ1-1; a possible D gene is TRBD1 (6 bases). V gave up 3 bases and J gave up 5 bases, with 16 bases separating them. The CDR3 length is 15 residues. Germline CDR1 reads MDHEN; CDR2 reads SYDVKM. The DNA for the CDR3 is TGTGCCAGCAGTTTCGGAGCCAGGGGAGAGACTGAAGCTTTCTTT. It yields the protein CASSFGARGETEAFF.

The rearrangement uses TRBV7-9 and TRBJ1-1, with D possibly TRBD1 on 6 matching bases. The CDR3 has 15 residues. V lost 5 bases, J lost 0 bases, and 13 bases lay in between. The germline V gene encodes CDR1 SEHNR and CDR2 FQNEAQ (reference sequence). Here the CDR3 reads CASSDPQGMNTEAFF. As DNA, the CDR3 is TGTGCCAGCAGCGACCCACAGGGTATGAACACTGAAGCTTTCTTT.